The source of this T cell receptor beta chain is a study of post-analysis software for immune sequencing data. Across the study: The patients showed relapsing-remitting, secondary progressive and progressive-relapsing multiple sclerosis courses.

Germline CDR1 and CDR2: SEHNR and FQNEAQ (reference sequence). The V segment lost 8 bases and the J segment 8 bases; nucleotides outside the gene matches: 13. This CDR3 comprises 14 residues. General study points: Normalized Chao1 diversity was significantly lower in multiple sclerosis patients than in controls. Controls had lower frequencies than patients of a few TRBV segments, which included TRBV5-6, TRBV5-1 and TRBV20-1. Under F measure analysis, samples from one preparation batch co-clustered strongly.

Unique molecular identifiers were built into the TCR beta cDNA libraries. TCRdb recomputed calls from the PCR reads with MiXCR, one row per CDR3 protein. Among 650,000 to 850,000 distinct CDR3 sequences, about half were seen once, and the ten largest hold over 4.5%. Note on this clonotype: The antigen remains unidentified.

The chain links TRBV7-9 to TRBJ2-3; 7 bases agree with TRBD2. Specimen: blood. The sequence was obtained from a girl between 10 and 17 years old with multiple sclerosis. For the CDR3, the DNA is TGTGCCAGCTCGCCCAGCGGGGCCCAGGGTACGCAGTATTTT. Translated: CASSPSGAQGTQYF.